This T cell receptor beta chain was recovered during a study of radiotherapy plus CTLA-4 blockade in lung cancer. In the study overall: Patients showed objective responses in 15% to 20% of cases, and disease control was achieved by approximately 30%. Study-wide findings and caveats: The authors reported that early blood T cell clone dynamics, with interferon-beta, best predicted response. Peripheral blood showed expansion of tumor-derived TCR clones after radiotherapy and ipilimumab.

The junction had 8 bases not matched to a gene; V was cut back by 3 bases and J by 6 bases. Germline lookup yields CDR1 MDHEN and CDR2 SYDVKM. This CDR3 comprises 16 residues. TCRdb keeps only in-frame clones here, not all; method: immunoSEQ multiplex PCR. The sample records 40,000 to 50,000 clones, 82% being singletons. This clone was detected only once. Its antigen is not identified. It was focal radiation plus CTLA-4 blockade with ipilimumab that patients with chemo-refractory metastatic non-small-cell lung cancer received. The sample was peripheral blood, taken from a patient treated with radiotherapy plus ipilimumab. The sequence came from a human donor with non-small cell lung cancer who had stable disease on radiotherapy plus ipilimumab. V is TRBV28 and J is TRBJ2-1; 10 nucleotides line up with TRBD2. CDR3 in amino acids: CASSLSDLAGVNEQFF. CDR3 bases: TGTGCCAGCAGTTTGTCTGACCTAGCGGGAGTCAATGAGCAGTTCTTC.